This TCR beta chain comes out of a study of control samples from healthy donors and cancer patients. Germline V CDR1 and CDR2: MDHEN, SYDVKM. This CDR3 region has 11 residues. Trimming cost V 3 bases and J 10 bases, with 7 bases left between them. Comment on this clone: Other DNA sequences from this sample encode an identical CDR3 as well.

Sequenced by immunoSEQ multiplex PCR; TCRdb stores in-frame clones only, minus some. The profile shows tens of thousands of clones, about 85% of them singletons. The sequencing sample was made of formalin-fixed, paraffin-embedded tissue. The source of this sequence is a female donor with melanoma. The V gene is TRBV28, the J gene TRBJ2-1; D uncertain. The DNA of the CDR3 is TGTGCCAGCAGTTTTACCTGGGAGCAGTTCTTC. This encodes CASSFTWEQFF.